The 21 T cell receptor beta chains reported below all come from one sample, sequenced in a study of blood T cell repertoires in COVID-19 (dated by TCRdb to the early 2020s). Library preparation was by the immunoSEQ multiplex PCR assay. TCRdb obtained this table from immuneACCESS and retained in-frame rearrangements with V and J assigned. These tables miss some clones; where compared with another copy, unresolved V genes account for less than half of the shortfall, and the remainder is unexplained. Here the sample has a few hundred thousand clones; around 85% occur a single time. Of the sample, approximately 3.7% falls within the top ten clones. The material sequenced was peripheral blood. These receptors originate from a woman aged 18-29 years with acute or convalescent COVID-19.

The genes are TRBV14 and TRBJ1-1; D may be TRBD1 (6 bases). The germline V and J ends were trimmed by 0 bases and 4 bases, with 15 bases remaining between them. The germline CDR1 and CDR2 sequences are SGHDN and FVKESK. This CDR3 contains 16 residues. The CDR3: CASSQEVGGMGTEAFF. The CDR3 DNA follows: TGTGCCAGCAGCCAAGAGGTAGGGGGAATGGGCACTGAAGCTTTCTTT.

The V call is TRBV9, the J call TRBJ2-1; 14 nucleotides match TRBD2. The CDR3 contains 20 residues. V shed 3 bases, J shed 0 bases, and the junction held 11 bases outside the gene matches. Per germline, CDR1 SGDLS and CDR2 YYNGEE. Here the CDR3 reads CASSADWGLAGVGSYNEQFF. The CDR3 DNA follows: TGTGCCAGCAGCGCTGACTGGGGACTAGCGGGAGTAGGCTCCTACAATGAGCAGTTCTTC.

The chain joins TRBV12-3 or TRBV12-4 to TRBJ1-2; D is undetermined. This CDR3 contains 13 residues. Deletions cut 2 bases from V and 6 bases from J, with 10 bases between. For the CDR3, the DNA is TGTGCCAGCAGTTTAAAGGCCGCGGATGGCTACACCTTC. This codes for CASSLKAADGYTF.

In its sample, this clone was seen once. The V and J genes are TRBV7-9 and TRBJ2-1; 8 nucleotides match TRBD1. V dropped 5 bases and J dropped 10; count of bases not matched to a gene: 7. Germline V gene data show CDR1 as SEHNR and CDR2 as FQNEAQ (reference sequence). This CDR3 has 13 amino acids. In DNA, the CDR3 is TGTGCCAGCAGCCTCGGACAGGGTCGGGAGCAGTTCTTC. It encodes CASSLGQGREQFF.

This clone was observed a handful of times. The rearrangement links TRBV6-5 to TRBJ2-5, with 10 bases aligning to TRBD2. Germline trimming cut 0 bases from V and 4 bases from J; bases unmatched to any gene: 5. The CDR3 spans 16 residues. Looked up from germline, CDR1 is MNHEY and CDR2 is SVGAGI. This CDR3 reads CASSYSGLAGAETQYF. CDR3 in DNA: TGTGCCAGCAGTTACTCGGGGCTAGCGGGAGCAGAGACCCAGTACTTC.

The chain recombines TRBV2 with TRBJ2-7; 11 bases are shared with TRBD1. Germline-derived CDR1 and CDR2 are SNHLY and FYNNEI. The length of the CDR3 is 17 residues. V shed 11 bases, J shed 0 bases, and the junction held 15 bases outside the gene matches. CDR3 loop: CAGSGTGGMISSYEQYF. CDR3 coding DNA: TGTGCCGGTTCCGGGACAGGGGGAATGATAAGCTCCTACGAGCAGTACTTC.

The chain has TRBV2 and TRBJ2-7; D is possibly TRBD2 (5 bases). V gave up 4 bases and J gave up 2 bases, with 15 bases separating them. The germline CDR1 and CDR2 sequences are SNHLY and FYNNEI. The CDR3 runs 15 residues. The CDR3 spells CASSGDSSGTYEQYF. The DNA of the CDR3 is TGTGCCAGCAGTGGGGATTCTTCGGGGACCTACGAGCAGTACTTC.

The genes are TRBV6-5 and TRBJ1-5; 8 nucleotides align to TRBD1. CDR1 and CDR2 (germline): MNHEY, SVGAGI. The V gene end was trimmed by 6 bases and the J gene end by 0 bases; junction bases not matched to a gene: 4. This CDR3 spans 15 amino acids. The CDR3 region is CASRTGTGSNQPQHF. Here the CDR3 DNA reads TGTGCCAGCAGGACCGGGACAGGTAGCAATCAGCCCCAGCATTTT.

The chain employs TRBV9 and TRBJ1-2; 10 nucleotides align to TRBD1. The CDR3 runs to 15 residues. With 3 bases clipped from V and 3 bases from J, the junction kept 5 bases outside the gene matches. Germline V gene sequence: CDR1 SGDLS, CDR2 YYNGEE. The CDR3, as DNA: TGTGCCAGCAGCGCGAGGGGGACAGGGGACTATGGCTACACCTTC. Its protein product is CASSARGTGDYGYTF.

J is TRBJ1-2 and V is TRBV6-5, with TRBD1 as a possible D gene (5 bases). CDR3 length equals 15 residues. Germline V gene lookup returns CDR1 MNHEY and CDR2 SVGAGI. V was trimmed by 7 bases and J by 1 base, leaving 16 bases between them. Here the CDR3 DNA reads TGTGCCAGCACCCCCAGGGCACCGGGTAACTATGGCTACACCTTC. This codes for CASTPRAPGNYGYTF.

This chain joins TRBV7-2 and TRBJ1-6, with D possibly being TRBD1 (5 bases). The CDR3 loop spans 16 amino acids. The V end was cut by 0 bases, the J end by 6 bases, with 12 bases between. Germline V gene sequence: CDR1 SGHTA, CDR2 FQGNSA. The chain's CDR3 is CASSLATVSINSPLHF. The CDR3 coding sequence is TGTGCCAGCAGCTTAGCGACAGTTTCGATTAATTCACCCCTCCACTTT.

The chain has TRBV7-9 and TRBJ2-3; TRBD2 agrees at 12 bases. The CDR3 contains 17 residues. Per germline, CDR1 SEHNR and CDR2 FQNEAQ (reference sequence). Losses at the gene ends were 5 bases for V and 4 bases for J; bases not matched to a gene: 10. The DNA of the CDR3 is TGTGCCAGCAGCCTCCCGACTAGCGGGAGATCTCCAGATACGCAGTATTTT. Protein sequence: CASSLPTSGRSPDTQYF.

This chain joins TRBV28 and TRBJ1-1; D not certain. The V end lost 7 bases, the J end lost 0 bases, and 6 bases lay between the germline ends. Germline V gives CDR1 MDHEN, CDR2 SYDVKM. The CDR3 runs 12 residues. CDR3 DNA sequence: TGTGCCAGCATCACAGTGAACACTGAAGCTTTCTTT. Translating it yields CASITVNTEAFF.

The gene calls are TRBV6-5 and TRBJ2-3; a weak D match, TRBD1 (6 bases). The V gene's germline CDR1 is MNHEY and CDR2 SVGAGI. This CDR3 contains 13 residues. V lost 8 bases and J 2 bases, leaving 11 bases between the germline ends. Here the CDR3 DNA reads TGTGCCAGCGGACAGCAGTTCACAGATACGCAGTATTTT. Translated, it gives CASGQQFTDTQYF.

This clone was counted only a few times. The chain combines TRBV28 with TRBJ1-1; D is undetermined. CDR3 size: 15 residues. Germline V gene data show CDR1 as MDHEN and CDR2 as SYDVKM. V lost 3 bases to trimming and J lost 5 bases, with 16 bases between them. CDR3 in DNA: TGTGCCAGCAGTTTCCTGGGCCAAATTGAGACTGAAGCTTTCTTT. Amino acid sequence: CASSFLGQIETEAFF.

The chain couples TRBV5-1 to TRBJ1-3; 9 bases agree with TRBD1. The CDR3 contains 15 residues. The germline V gene encodes CDR1 SGHRS and CDR2 YFSETQ. With 4 bases clipped from V and 4 bases from J, the junction kept 6 bases outside the gene matches. DNA of the CDR3: TGCGCCAGCAGCATACAGGGGGCAACAGGAAACACCATATATTTT. Amino acid sequence: CASSIQGATGNTIYF.

CDR3 nucleotide sequence: TGTGCCAGCACCCCGAGGGTCTCCTTACAGAGGACCTACGAGCAGTACTTC. Translated, it gives CASTPRVSLQRTYEQYF. The J gene is TRBJ2-7, the V gene TRBV27; perhaps TRBD2 as D (5 bases). The germline V gene has CDR1 MNHEY and CDR2 SMNVEV (reference sequence). The CDR3 length is 17 residues. Trimming removed 7 bases at V and 2 bases at J, with 24 bases between.

The chain links TRBV10-2 to TRBJ2-4, with 8 bases lining up with TRBD2. The CDR3 spans 15 residues. Germline CDR1 WSHSY, CDR2 SAAADI. V trimming: 3 bases; J trimming: 7 bases; junction bases outside the gene matches: 8. CDR3 sequence reads: CASSDREGRDNIQYF. As DNA, the CDR3 is TGCGCCAGCAGTGATCGGGAGGGCCGTGATAACATTCAGTACTTC.

The V and J genes are TRBV7-2 and TRBJ2-3; the match to TRBD2 covers 7 bases. Germline V lookup: CDR1 SGHTA, CDR2 FQGNSA. The J segment lost 4 bases and the V segment lost 4 bases, leaving 8 bases of the junction unmatched. The CDR3 runs 15 residues. CDR3 in amino acids: CASSSYGEGADTQYF. DNA of the CDR3: TGTGCCAGCAGCTCCTACGGGGAGGGCGCAGATACGCAGTATTTT.

The rearrangement joins TRBV6-1 to TRBJ2-7; TRBD2 aligns across 8 bases. CDR3 length: 16 amino acids. Germline trimming cut 3 bases from V and 5 bases from J; bases unmatched to any gene: 12. The germline CDR1 and CDR2 sequences are MNHNS and SASEGT. This chain's CDR3 is CASSEPIGTSFHEQYF. The CDR3, as DNA: TGTGCCAGCAGTGAGCCTATTGGGACTAGTTTCCACGAGCAGTACTTC.

The chain links TRBV5-1 to TRBJ2-2, with D perhaps matching TRBD1 (6 bases). CDR1 and CDR2 from the germline V gene are SGHRS and YFSETQ. CDR3 length equals 15 residues. The V end was cut by 2 bases, the J end by 6 bases, with 14 bases between. The CDR3 DNA is TGCGCCAGCAGCTTTACAGGGCCAACTGCCGGGGAGCTGTTTTTT. Amino acid sequence: CASSFTGPTAGELFF.